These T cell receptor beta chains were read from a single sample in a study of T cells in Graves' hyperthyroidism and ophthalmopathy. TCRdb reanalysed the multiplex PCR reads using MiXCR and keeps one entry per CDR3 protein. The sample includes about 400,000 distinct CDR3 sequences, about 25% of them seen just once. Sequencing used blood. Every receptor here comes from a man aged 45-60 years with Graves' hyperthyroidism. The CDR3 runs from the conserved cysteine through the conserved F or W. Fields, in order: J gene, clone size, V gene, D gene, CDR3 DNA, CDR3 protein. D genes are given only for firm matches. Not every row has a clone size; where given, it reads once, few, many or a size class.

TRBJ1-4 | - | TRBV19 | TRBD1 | TGTGCCAGTAGTGCCGGCCCCGCCCGACCGGGACAGGGGCGAGAAAAACTGTTTTTT | CASSAGPARPGQGREKLFF
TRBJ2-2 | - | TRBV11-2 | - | TGTGCCAGCAGAGTCGTTGGTTCGGTTACCGGGGAGCTGTTTTTT | CASRVVGSVTGELFF
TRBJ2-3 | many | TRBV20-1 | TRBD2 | TGCAGTGCTGACTATAGCGGGAGGGAGACAGATACGCAGTATTTT | CSADYSGRETDTQYF
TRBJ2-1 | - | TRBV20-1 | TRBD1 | TGCAGTGCTAGAGATCCCAGGGGGCCCAATGAGCAGTTCTTC | CSARDPRGPNEQFF
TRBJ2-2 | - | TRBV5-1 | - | TGCGCCAGCAGCTTGGGAGGTGGCTCCGGGGAGCTGTTTTTT | CASSLGGGSGELFF
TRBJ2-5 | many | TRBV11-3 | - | TGTGCCAGCAGCCAAGGGCTTAAAGAGACCCAGTACTTC | CASSQGLKETQYF
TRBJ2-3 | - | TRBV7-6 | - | TGTGCCAGCAGCTTAGGGGTAGCTACAGATACGCAGTATTTT | CASSLGVATDTQYF
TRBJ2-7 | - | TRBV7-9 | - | TGTGCCAGCACATACGGGGGTTCCTACGAGCAGTACTTC | CASTYGGSYEQYF
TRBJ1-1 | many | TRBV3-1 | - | TGTGCCAGCAGCCAAGCCGGGGGGACTGAAGCTTTCTTT | CASSQAGGTEAFF
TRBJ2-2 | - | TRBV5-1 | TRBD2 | TGCGCCAGCAGCTCACAGTTCGTAGCGGGAGGAAAGAACACCGGGGAGCTGTTTTTT | CASSSQFVAGGKNTGELFF
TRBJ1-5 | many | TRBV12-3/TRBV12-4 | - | TGTGCCAGCAGGACGGGGGTTGGCAATCAGCCCCAGCATTTT | CASRTGVGNQPQHF
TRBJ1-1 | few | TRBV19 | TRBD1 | TGTGCCAGTAGTAGGGGGGACAGGGGGAACACTGAAGCTTTCTTT | CASSRGDRGNTEAFF
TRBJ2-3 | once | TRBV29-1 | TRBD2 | TGCAGCGTTGTAGAGCGGGAGGGCCTGGATACGCAGTATTTT | CSVVEREGLDTQYF
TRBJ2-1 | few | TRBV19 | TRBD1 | TGTGCCAGTAGTATAATTTGGGACAGGGGGCAGGGTGAGCAGTTCTTC | CASSIIWDRGQGEQFF
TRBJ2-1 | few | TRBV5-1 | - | TGCGCCAGCAGCGTGGGACATGAGATTTACAATGAGCAGTTCTTC | CASSVGHEIYNEQFF
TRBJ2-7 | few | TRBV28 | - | TGTGCCAGCAGTACGAGCTCCTACGAGCAGTACTTC | CASSTSSYEQYF
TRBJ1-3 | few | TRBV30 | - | TGTGCCTGGAGTTCCTGGGGTGGGTCTGGAAACACCATATATTTT | CAWSSWGGSGNTIYF
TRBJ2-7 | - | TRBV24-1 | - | TGTGCCACCAGTGATGCCTCCCCGGGGCAGGGACTTATGGAGCAGTACTTC | CATSDASPGQGLMEQYF
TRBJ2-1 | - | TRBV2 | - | TGTGCCAGCACCGCAACTGGCGATGAGCAGTTCTTC | CASTATGDEQFF
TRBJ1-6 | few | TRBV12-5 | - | TGTGCTAGTGGTTTAAGTCCGGCAGGGGTTGGATCACCCCTCCACTTT | CASGLSPAGVGSPLHF
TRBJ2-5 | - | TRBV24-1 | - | TGTGCCACCAGTGATTTTTCTCCTCTGCGGGGAGGCGAGACCCAGTACTTC | CATSDFSPLRGGETQYF
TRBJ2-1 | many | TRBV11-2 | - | TGTGCCAGCAGCGAGGGGAGGGGGAGGAGGGCCAATGAGCAGTTCTTC | CASSEGRGRRANEQFF
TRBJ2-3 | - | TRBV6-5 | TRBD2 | TGTGCCAGCAGACTCGGGACTAGCGGGAGAGGGGGTGTCACAGATACGCAGTATTTT | CASRLGTSGRGGVTDTQYF
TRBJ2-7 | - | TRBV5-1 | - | TGCGCCAGCAGCCCCGGACAGTACGAGCAGTACTTC | CASSPGQYEQYF
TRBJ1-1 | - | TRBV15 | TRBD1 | TGTGCCACCAGCACGACAGGGAGGACTGAAGCTTTCTTT | CATSTTGRTEAFF
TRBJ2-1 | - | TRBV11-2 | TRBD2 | TGTGCCAGCAGCTTTCTTTTTTTAGGGACTAGCTCCTACAATGAGCAGTTCTTC | CASSFLFLGTSSYNEQFF
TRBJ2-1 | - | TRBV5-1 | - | TGCGCCAGCAGCGAAGGGACGGCCCCCACCTACAATGAGCAGTTCTTC | CASSEGTAPTYNEQFF
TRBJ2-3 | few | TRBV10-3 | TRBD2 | TGTGCCATCAGTGAAAAGGGGCTAGCGGCCAGCACAGATACGCAGTATTTT | CAISEKGLAASTDTQYF
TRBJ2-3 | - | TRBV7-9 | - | TGTGCCAGCAGCCTGCCTCTAGCGCCAGATACGCAGTATTTT | CASSLPLAPDTQYF
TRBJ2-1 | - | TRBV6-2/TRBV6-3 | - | TGTGCCAGCCTAGGGGGGGGCTATGAGCAGTTCTTC | CASLGGGYEQFF
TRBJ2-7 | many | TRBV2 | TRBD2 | TGTGCCAGCAGCGAACTAGCGGGAGGGCCTAAGTACGAGCAGTACTTC | CASSELAGGPKYEQYF
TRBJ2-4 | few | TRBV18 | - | TGTGCCAGCTCACCGCTCGGGAAAAACATTCAGTACTTC | CASSPLGKNIQYF
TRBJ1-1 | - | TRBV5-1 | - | TGCGCCAGCACCCAGGGTACAGCGAACACTGAAGCTTTCTTT | CASTQGTANTEAFF
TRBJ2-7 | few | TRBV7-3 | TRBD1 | TGTGCCAGCAGCGGGTCGGGACAGCGACCCTACGAGCAGTACTTC | CASSGSGQRPYEQYF
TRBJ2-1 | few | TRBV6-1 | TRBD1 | TGTGCCAGCAGACGACAGGGTTCCTACAATGAGCAGTTCTTC | CASRRQGSYNEQFF
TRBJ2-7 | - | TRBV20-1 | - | TGCAGTGCTAGAGAAGCACTGGAGGAGCAGTACTTC | CSAREALEEQYF
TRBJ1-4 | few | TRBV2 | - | TGTGCCAGCACCCAGGGCCTTAATGAAAAACTGTTTTTT | CASTQGLNEKLFF
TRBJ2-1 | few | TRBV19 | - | TGTGCCAGTAATGGAGGGAACTCCAATGAGCAGTTCTTC | CASNGGNSNEQFF
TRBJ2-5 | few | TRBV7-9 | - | TGTGCCAGCAGCTTCCTGCGTGAGCAGGGCGAGACCCAGTACTTC | CASSFLREQGETQYF
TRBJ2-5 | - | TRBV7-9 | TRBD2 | TGTGCCAGCAGCCCTCGTTCGGGGGGTAAGGAGACCCAGTACTTC | CASSPRSGGKETQYF
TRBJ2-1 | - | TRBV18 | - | TGTGCCAGCTCACCTACGCTATACAATGAGCAGTTCTTC | CASSPTLYNEQFF
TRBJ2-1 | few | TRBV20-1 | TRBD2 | TGCAGTGCCGACGTACTAGCGGGAGTAAGGAATGAGCAGTTCTTC | CSADVLAGVRNEQFF
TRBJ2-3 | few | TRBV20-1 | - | TGCAGTGCTAGAAACGGACTTCCCGTGGATACGCAGTATTTT | CSARNGLPVDTQYF
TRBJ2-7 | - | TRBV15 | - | TGTGCCACCAGCAGGGGCCGGGACGGGGAATCCTACGAGCAGTACTTC | CATSRGRDGESYEQYF
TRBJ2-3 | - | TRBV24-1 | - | TGTGCCACCAGTGATTTCAGCGGAATCAGCACAGATACGCAGTATTTT | CATSDFSGISTDTQYF
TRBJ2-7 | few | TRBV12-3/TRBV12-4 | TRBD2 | TGTGCCAGCAGTTTAGGGACTAGCGAGTTCTACGAGCAGTACTTC | CASSLGTSEFYEQYF
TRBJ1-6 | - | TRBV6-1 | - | TGTGCCAGCAGTGAAGGGCAGGGAAAATCACCCCTCCACTTT | CASSEGQGKSPLHF
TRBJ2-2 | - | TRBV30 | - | TGTGCCTGGAGTGGTCCTGGGGAGGCCGGGGAGCTGTTTTTT | CAWSGPGEAGELFF
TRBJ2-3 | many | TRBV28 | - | TGTGCCAGCAGCGTGGGGAATACGCAGTATTTT | CASSVGNTQYF
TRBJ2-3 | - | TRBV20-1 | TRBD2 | TGCAGTGCTAGAGAACTACTAGCGGGAGACGCAGATACGCAGTATTTT | CSARELLAGDADTQYF
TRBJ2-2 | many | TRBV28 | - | TGTGCCAGCAGTTCCCCAAATACAGGGTTGGGGGAGCTGTTTTTT | CASSSPNTGLGELFF
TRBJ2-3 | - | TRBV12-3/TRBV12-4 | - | TGTGCCAGTCAAACTTATGGCACAGATACGCAGTATTTT | CASQTYGTDTQYF
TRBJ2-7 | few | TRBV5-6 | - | TGTGCCAGCAGCTTTCGCCGGACATCAATAGCCTACGAGCAGTACTTC | CASSFRRTSIAYEQYF
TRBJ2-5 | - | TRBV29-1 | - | TGCAGCGTTGAAGTCCCACCCAGGACCCAGTACTTC | CSVEVPPRTQYF
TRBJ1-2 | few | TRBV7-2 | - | TGTGCCAGCAGCCCAGCCGGGGGGCGGGCAGGTGGCTACACCTTC | CASSPAGGRAGGYTF
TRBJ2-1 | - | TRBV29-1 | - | TGCAGCGTTGAATTAAGGGGTCGAGCCTCCAGGGAGCAGTTCTTC | CSVELRGRASREQFF
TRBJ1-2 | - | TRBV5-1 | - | TGCGCCAGCAGCATGGGACTGACGAACTATGGCTACACCTTC | CASSMGLTNYGYTF
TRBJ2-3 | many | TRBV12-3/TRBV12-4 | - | TGTGCCAGCAGTTTTGTAGGGGGCACAGATACGCAGTATTTT | CASSFVGGTDTQYF
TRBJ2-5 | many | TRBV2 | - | TGTGCCAGCAGTGAAGAGAGTCTAAGCTCAGAGACCCAGTACTTC | CASSEESLSSETQYF